This T cell receptor beta chain was found in a study of blood T cell repertoires in COVID-19. Per the original methods: Reference gene primer amplification in the assay estimated nucleated cell counts. The data were produced by immunoSEQ multiplex PCR, yet TCRdb's version contains in-frame clones alone and is incomplete. The D gene and trimming were derived from the DNA, and the V and J assignments and clone size from that table. This table has roughly 150,000 clones, approximately 80% appearing once. In terms of age and location, participants ranged from about 18 to 90 years and lived in about two dozen US areas. Clinical history as reported by participants underpinned cohort assignment. Donors of Cohort 3 who recovered were those that had two negative PCRs, clearance, or symptom resolution. The source of this sequence is a man aged 35-49 years who had recovered from COVID-19. The sequenced sample consisted of PBMCs or T cells enriched from blood (not recorded which).

In DNA, the CDR3 is TGTGCCAGCAGCTTGTCGGTGACAGTTTACAATGAGCAGTTCTTC. It specifies CASSLSVTVYNEQFF. The rearrangement uses TRBV5-6 and TRBJ2-1; possible D gene TRBD1, 5 bases. Germline CDR1 SGHDT, CDR2 YYEEEE. V lost 1 base, J lost 4 bases, and 12 bases lay in between. CDR3 length equals 15 residues.